This T cell receptor beta chain was profiled in a study of type 1 and type 2 diabetes patients. Study background: Samples came from type 1 diabetic, type 2 diabetic or nondiabetic people, recruited in China.

General study findings and limits: In CD4+ and CD8+ T cells, type 2 diabetes diversity exceeded type 1.

Amplification started from genomic DNA. Amplification of the beta chain CDR3 used 30 forward and 13 reverse multiplex primers. TCRdb redid the calling of the multiplex PCR reads with MiXCR, one entry per CDR3 protein. This sample has fewer than 300,000 distinct CDR3 sequences, with around 47% found just once. This clonotype was seen more than once but under ten times. Its antigen is not identified. The CDR3 covers 14 residues. CDR1 and CDR2 from the germline V gene are SGHTA and FQGTGA. The V segment lost 5 bases and the J segment 6 bases; nucleotides outside the gene matches: 9. The sample comprised peripheral blood mononuclear cells (PBMCs). The rearrangement uses TRBV7-3 and TRBJ2-7; TRBD1 matches 8 bases. This clonotype was sampled from a man younger than 35 with type 2 diabetes. CDR3 nucleotide sequence: TGTGCCAGCAGCGTTCCCGGGACAGGCGGCGAGCAGTACTTC. It specifies CASSVPGTGGEQYF.